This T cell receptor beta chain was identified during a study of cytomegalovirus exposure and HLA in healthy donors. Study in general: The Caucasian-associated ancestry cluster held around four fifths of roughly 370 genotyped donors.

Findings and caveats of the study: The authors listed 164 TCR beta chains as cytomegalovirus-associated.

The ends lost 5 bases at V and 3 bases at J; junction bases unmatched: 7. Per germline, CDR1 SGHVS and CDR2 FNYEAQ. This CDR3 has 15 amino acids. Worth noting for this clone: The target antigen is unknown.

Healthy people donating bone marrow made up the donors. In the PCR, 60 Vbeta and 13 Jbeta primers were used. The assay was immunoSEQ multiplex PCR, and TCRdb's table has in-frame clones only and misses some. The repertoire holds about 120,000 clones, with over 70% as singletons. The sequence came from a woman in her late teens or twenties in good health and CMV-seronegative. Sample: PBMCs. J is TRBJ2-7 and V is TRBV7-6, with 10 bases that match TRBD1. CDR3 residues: CASSPKTGGGYEQYF. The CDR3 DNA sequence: TGTGCCAGCAGCCCCAAGACAGGGGGCGGCTACGAGCAGTACTTC. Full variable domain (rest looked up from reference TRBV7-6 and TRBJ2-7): GAGVSQSPRYKVTKRGQDVALRCDPISGHVSLYWYRQALGQGPEFLTYFNYEAQQDKSGLPNDRFSAERPEGSISTLTIQRTEQRDSAMYRCASSPKTGGGYEQYFGPGTRLTVT.